This TCR beta chain was profiled in a study of blood T cells in healthy people across ages. Study-wide findings and caveats: CMV status of donors was not determined, possibly confounding expanded clonotype changes. In these data, TCR beta diversity tracked strongly with naive T cell percentage.

The donors, healthy Caucasians from Russia, were aged about 6 to 90. Then a second PCR, running about 6 to 11 cycles, was carried out with a sample-barcoded 5' primer and a J-beta primer mix. Every molecule of cDNA carried a tag from a template-switch adaptor with 12 random nucleotides. In TCRdb, the 5' RACE reads were re-called with MiXCR into one record per CDR3 protein. The data hold 1.2 million to 1.5 million distinct CDR3 sequences, with 35% to 45% observed a single time. Of note for this clonotype: The antigen remains undetermined.

CDR1 is SNHLY and CDR2 is FYNNEI in the germline V gene. Trimming cost V 4 bases and J 7 bases, with 13 bases left between them. CDR3 length equals 14 residues. Input material: blood. The clonotype originates from a young woman in good health. V gene TRBV2 combines with J gene TRBJ1-4; possible D gene TRBD1, 6 bases. The CDR3 reads CASSAEQGGEKLFF. CDR3 DNA sequence: TGTGCCAGCAGTGCAGAACAGGGTGGTGAAAAACTGTTTTTT.